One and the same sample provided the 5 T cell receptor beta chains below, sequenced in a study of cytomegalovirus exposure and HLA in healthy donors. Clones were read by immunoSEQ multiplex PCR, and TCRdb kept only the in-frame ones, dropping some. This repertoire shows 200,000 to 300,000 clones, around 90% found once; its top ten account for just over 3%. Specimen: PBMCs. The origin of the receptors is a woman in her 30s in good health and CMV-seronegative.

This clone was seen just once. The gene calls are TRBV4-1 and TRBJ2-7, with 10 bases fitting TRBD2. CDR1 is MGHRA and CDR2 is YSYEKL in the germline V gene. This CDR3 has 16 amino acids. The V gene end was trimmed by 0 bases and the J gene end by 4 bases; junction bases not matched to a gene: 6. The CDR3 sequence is CASSQEFTSGAYEQYF. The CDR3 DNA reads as TGCGCCAGCAGCCAAGAATTTACTAGCGGGGCTTACGAGCAGTACTTC.

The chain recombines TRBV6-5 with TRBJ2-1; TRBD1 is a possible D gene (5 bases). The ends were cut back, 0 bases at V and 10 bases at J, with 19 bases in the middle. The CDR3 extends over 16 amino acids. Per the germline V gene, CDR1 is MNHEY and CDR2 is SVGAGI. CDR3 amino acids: CASSYSSRQGLVEQFF. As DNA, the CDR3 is TGTGCCAGCAGTTACTCTTCGCGGCAGGGCTTGGTGGAGCAGTTCTTC.

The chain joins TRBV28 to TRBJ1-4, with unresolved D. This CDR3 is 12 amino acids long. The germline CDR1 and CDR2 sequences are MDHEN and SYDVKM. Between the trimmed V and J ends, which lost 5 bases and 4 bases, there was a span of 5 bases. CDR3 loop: CASSLNNEKLFF. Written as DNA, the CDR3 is TGTGCCAGCAGTCTAAATAATGAAAAACTGTTTTTT.

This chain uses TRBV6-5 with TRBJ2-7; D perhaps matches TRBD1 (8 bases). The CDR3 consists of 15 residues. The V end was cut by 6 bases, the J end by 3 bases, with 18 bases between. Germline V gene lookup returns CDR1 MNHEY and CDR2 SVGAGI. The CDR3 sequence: CASRPTGGGNYEQYF. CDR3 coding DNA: TGTGCCAGCAGGCCTACAGGGGGGGGAAACTACGAGCAGTACTTC.

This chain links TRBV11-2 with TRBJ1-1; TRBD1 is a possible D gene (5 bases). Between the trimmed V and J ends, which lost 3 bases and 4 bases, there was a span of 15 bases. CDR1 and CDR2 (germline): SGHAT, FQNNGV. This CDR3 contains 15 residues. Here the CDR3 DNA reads TGTGCCAGCAGCTTCGGATTTGCAGGGAGCACTGAAGCTTTCTTT. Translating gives CASSFGFAGSTEAFF.